This T cell receptor beta chain was recovered during a study of T cell changes during pregnancy in multiple sclerosis. Sequenced by immunoSEQ multiplex PCR; TCRdb stores in-frame clones only, minus some. The table shows roughly 100,000 clones, with around 91% occurring only once. Germline loops: CDR1 SGHKS, CDR2 YYEKEE (reference sequence). The ends lost 0 bases at V and 7 bases at J; junction bases unmatched: 4. The CDR3 sequence is 15 residues long. This material consisted of peripheral blood, taken after pregnancy. The origin of this receptor is a female donor with multiple sclerosis, enrolled in a pregnancy study. The rearrangement uses TRBV5-5 and TRBJ2-2, with 9 bases aligning to TRBD2. CDR3 region: CASSLGGGAFGELFF. The CDR3 DNA reads as TGTGCCAGCAGCTTGGGCGGGGGGGCCTTCGGGGAGCTGTTTTTT.